The T cell receptor beta chain described here comes from a study of T cells in Graves' hyperthyroidism and ophthalmopathy. Overall study findings and caveats: Progression to ophthalmopathy was predicted a median of about 6.6 months early. Expanded thyroid clonotypes (above 0.001) were mostly also found in blood.

It was RNA transcripts that yielded the amplified TCR beta CDR3 regions. During a first-round RT-PCR of the TCR CDR3, the HTBI primer set was used. MiXCR, applied by TCRdb to the multiplex PCR reads, yields one record per CDR3 protein. The repertoire holds some 580,000 distinct CDR3 sequences, with 16% as singletons. The CDR3 runs 14 residues. CDR1 and CDR2 (germline): SGHRS, YFSETQ. Trimming took off 2 bases at V and 2 bases at J, with 10 bases between the two ends. This clonotype was found many times. Antigen unknown. Each diagnosis was grounded in clinical symptoms, serum thyroxine and TRAb, thyroid ultrasound, and orbital computed tomography.

The J gene is TRBJ2-5, the V gene TRBV5-1, with a tentative D call TRBD2 (6 bases). The receptor was derived from a woman aged 40 to 50 with Graves' ophthalmopathy. The sequenced sample was blood. CDR3 region: CASSFRREQETQYF. In DNA, the CDR3 is TGCGCCAGCAGCTTCAGGAGGGAGCAAGAGACCCAGTACTTC.